The clone carrying this TCR beta chain was counted ten times or more. Its specificity is not known. TCRdb fed the 5' RACE reads into MiXCR, producing one record per CDR3 protein. Counted here are 200,000 to 300,000 distinct CDR3 sequences, roughly 10% occurring once; the ten biggest clones make up around 3%. The source of the sample is a study of CD8 T cells in ankylosing spondylitis. General study findings and limits: Blood of patients with ankylosing spondylitis appeared to be characterized by a TCR beta motif of eight or nine highly homologous variants.

This CDR3 contains 14 residues. The J segment lost 3 bases and the V segment lost 4 bases, leaving 3 bases of the junction unmatched. From germline, CDR1 is LGHNA and CDR2 YNFKEQ. What was sequenced was blood, either unsorted or a sorted T cell fraction (not recorded which). This TCR was recovered from a male donor with ankylosing spondylitis or in good health (not recorded which). This rearrangement joins TRBV4-2 to TRBJ1-5, with 7 bases fitting TRBD1. CDR3 sequence: CASSRGGFNQPQHF. CDR3 nucleotide sequence: TGTGCCAGCAGCCGAGGGGGCTTCAATCAGCCCCAGCATTTT.